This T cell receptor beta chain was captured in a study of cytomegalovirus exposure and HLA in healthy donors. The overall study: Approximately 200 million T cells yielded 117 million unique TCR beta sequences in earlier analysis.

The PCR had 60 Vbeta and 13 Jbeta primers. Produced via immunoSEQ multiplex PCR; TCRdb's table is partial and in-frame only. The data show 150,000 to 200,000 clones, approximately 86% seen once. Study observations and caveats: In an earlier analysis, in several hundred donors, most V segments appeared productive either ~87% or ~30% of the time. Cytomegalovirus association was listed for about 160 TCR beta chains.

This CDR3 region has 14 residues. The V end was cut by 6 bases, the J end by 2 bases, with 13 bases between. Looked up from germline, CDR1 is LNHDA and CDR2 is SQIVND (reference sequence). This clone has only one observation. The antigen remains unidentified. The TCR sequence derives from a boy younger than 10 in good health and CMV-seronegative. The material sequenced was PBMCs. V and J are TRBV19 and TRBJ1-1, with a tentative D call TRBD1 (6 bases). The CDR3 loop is CASSPDRRNTEAFF. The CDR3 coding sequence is TGTGCCAGTAGCCCTGACAGGCGAAACACTGAAGCTTTCTTT.